The rows below give T cell receptor beta chains drawn from one sample of a study of control samples from healthy donors and cancer patients. Profiling relied on immunoSEQ multiplex PCR, and the TCRdb table lists in-frame clones only, not all of them. This sample yields some 95,000 clones, of which about 80% are seen a single time; roughly a tenth belongs to the top ten. Material: blood. The source of these receptors is a woman aged 25 to 39 in good health. The CDR3 runs from the conserved cysteine through the conserved F or W. Each record gives: J gene, V gene, D gene, clone size, CDR3 protein, CDR3 DNA. The D gene is left open where the match is weak. Clone sizes are given selectively: once, few, many, or a class where the clone is expanded.

J gene: TRBJ2-7
V gene: TRBV5-6
D gene: TRBD2
clone size: NA
CDR3 protein: CASSLGLAGGLRTYEQYF
CDR3 DNA: TGTGCCAGCAGCTTGGGACTAGCGGGGGGGTTGAGGACCTACGAGCAGTACTTC

J gene: TRBJ1-2
V gene: TRBV9
D gene: TRBD1
clone size: NA
CDR3 protein: CASSAPGTGNYGYTF
CDR3 DNA: TGTGCCAGCAGCGCTCCCGGGACAGGGAACTATGGCTACACCTTC

J gene: TRBJ1-2
V gene: TRBV30
D gene: TRBD1
clone size: once
CDR3 protein: CAWSEGQGILGYTF
CDR3 DNA: TGTGCCTGGAGTGAGGGACAGGGGATTTTAGGCTACACCTTC

J gene: TRBJ1-4
V gene: TRBV18
D gene: NA
clone size: NA
CDR3 protein: CASSPRQNEKLFF
CDR3 DNA: TGTGCCAGCTCACCAAGGCAGAATGAAAAACTGTTTTTT

J gene: TRBJ2-1
V gene: TRBV14
D gene: NA
clone size: NA
CDR3 protein: CASSQQRTPYNEQFF
CDR3 DNA: TGTGCCAGCAGCCAACAGCGGACCCCCTACAATGAGCAGTTCTTC

J gene: TRBJ2-2
V gene: TRBV21-1
D gene: NA
clone size: once
CDR3 protein: CASSKNVCGQGTGTGELFF
CDR3 DNA: TGTGCCAGCAGCAAAAACGTATGTGGACAGGGTACTGGTACCGGGGAGCTGTTTTTT

J gene: TRBJ1-2
V gene: TRBV29-1
D gene: NA
clone size: NA
CDR3 protein: CSVTPPGHNYGYTF
CDR3 DNA: TGCAGCGTTACACCCCCGGGACACAACTATGGCTACACCTTC

J gene: TRBJ1-1
V gene: TRBV29-1
D gene: NA
clone size: NA
CDR3 protein: CSVDQRKNTEAFF
CDR3 DNA: TGCAGCGTTGACCAACGGAAGAACACTGAAGCTTTCTTT

J gene: TRBJ2-3
V gene: TRBV9
D gene: NA
clone size: NA
CDR3 protein: CASSVAGGQDTQYF
CDR3 DNA: TGTGCCAGCAGCGTAGCTGGGGGGCAGGATACGCAGTATTTT

J gene: TRBJ2-5
V gene: TRBV5-6
D gene: NA
clone size: NA
CDR3 protein: CASSPLGGLGETQYF
CDR3 DNA: TGTGCCAGCAGCCCCCTCGGGGGGCTGGGGGAGACCCAGTACTTC

J gene: TRBJ2-1
V gene: TRBV7-3
D gene: NA
clone size: NA
CDR3 protein: CASSLRGVGGNEQFF
CDR3 DNA: TGTGCCAGCAGCTTAAGAGGGGTTGGCGGCAATGAGCAGTTCTTC

J gene: TRBJ1-2
V gene: TRBV6-2/TRBV6-3
D gene: NA
clone size: NA
CDR3 protein: CASSYSPGVRGYTF
CDR3 DNA: TGTGCCAGCAGTTACTCGCCAGGGGTACGTGGCTACACCTTC

J gene: TRBJ2-1
V gene: TRBV7-2
D gene: TRBD2
clone size: NA
CDR3 protein: CASSILLASNEQFF
CDR3 DNA: TGTGCCAGCAGCATATTACTAGCGTCCAATGAGCAGTTCTTC

J gene: TRBJ2-3
V gene: TRBV6-6
D gene: TRBD2
clone size: NA
CDR3 protein: CASSQRTGTSLTDTQYF
CDR3 DNA: TGTGCCAGCAGTCAGCGGACCGGGACTAGCTTAACAGATACGCAGTATTTT

J gene: TRBJ2-5
V gene: TRBV11-2
D gene: TRBD1
clone size: NA
CDR3 protein: CASSLRTGFEETQYF
CDR3 DNA: TGTGCCAGCAGCTTAAGGACAGGGTTCGAAGAGACCCAGTACTTC

J gene: TRBJ2-2
V gene: TRBV9
D gene: NA
clone size: NA
CDR3 protein: CASGREGGVTGELFF
CDR3 DNA: TGTGCCAGCGGCCGGGAAGGGGGAGTAACCGGGGAGCTGTTTTTT

J gene: TRBJ1-2
V gene: TRBV30
D gene: NA
clone size: NA
CDR3 protein: CAWSPRATVPNYGYTF
CDR3 DNA: TGTGCCTGGAGCCCGAGGGCGACAGTTCCTAACTATGGCTACACCTTC

J gene: TRBJ1-5
V gene: TRBV6-2/TRBV6-3
D gene: NA
clone size: NA
CDR3 protein: CASSYRQASLSNQPQHF
CDR3 DNA: TGTGCCAGCAGTTACCGACAGGCCTCCCTTAGCAATCAGCCCCAGCATTTT

J gene: TRBJ2-7
V gene: TRBV19
D gene: NA
clone size: NA
CDR3 protein: CASSMDWLREQYF
CDR3 DNA: TGTGCCAGTAGTATGGACTGGTTACGCGAGCAGTACTTC

J gene: TRBJ2-7
V gene: TRBV7-8
D gene: TRBD2
clone size: NA
CDR3 protein: CASSLTSGGAGEQYF
CDR3 DNA: TGTGCCAGCAGCCTGACTAGCGGGGGGGCCGGGGAGCAGTACTTC

J gene: TRBJ2-7
V gene: TRBV5-1
D gene: TRBD1
clone size: NA
CDR3 protein: CASSLAPGGVSYEQYF
CDR3 DNA: TGCGCCAGCAGCTTGGCCCCAGGGGGCGTCTCCTACGAGCAGTACTTC

J gene: TRBJ1-2
V gene: TRBV18
D gene: TRBD1
clone size: NA
CDR3 protein: CASSLIAGTGKDGYTF
CDR3 DNA: TGTGCCAGCTCACTAATCGCCGGGACAGGGAAGGATGGCTACACCTTC

J gene: TRBJ1-5
V gene: TRBV24-1
D gene: TRBD1
clone size: NA
CDR3 protein: CATSDTDRGGNQPQHF
CDR3 DNA: TGTGCCACCAGTGACACGGACAGGGGAGGCAATCAGCCCCAGCATTTT

J gene: TRBJ1-5
V gene: TRBV4-2
D gene: NA
clone size: NA
CDR3 protein: CASSQDGQSNQPQHF
CDR3 DNA: TGTGCCAGCAGCCAAGATGGTCAGTCTAATCAGCCCCAGCATTTT

J gene: TRBJ2-7
V gene: TRBV6-4
D gene: TRBD2
clone size: NA
CDR3 protein: CASISGLAGCEQYF
CDR3 DNA: TGTGCCAGCATTTCTGGACTAGCGGGGTGCGAGCAGTACTTC

J gene: TRBJ2-2
V gene: TRBV5-6
D gene: TRBD2
clone size: NA
CDR3 protein: CASSLAVTSGYTGELFF
CDR3 DNA: TGTGCCAGCAGCTTGGCCGTGACTAGCGGCTACACCGGGGAGCTGTTTTTT

J gene: TRBJ1-2
V gene: TRBV6-5
D gene: NA
clone size: NA
CDR3 protein: CASIMTGTGNYGYTF
CDR3 DNA: TGTGCCAGCATTATGACCGGGACGGGTAACTATGGCTACACCTTC

J gene: TRBJ1-6
V gene: TRBV25-1
D gene: NA
clone size: NA
CDR3 protein: CASSDVGAGESPLHF
CDR3 DNA: TGTGCCAGCAGTGATGTGGGGGCAGGGGAGTCACCCCTCCACTTT

J gene: TRBJ1-1
V gene: TRBV6-5
D gene: TRBD1
clone size: NA
CDR3 protein: CASTLRDRNTEAFF
CDR3 DNA: TGTGCCAGCACTTTGAGGGACAGAAACACTGAAGCTTTCTTT

J gene: TRBJ2-7
V gene: TRBV14
D gene: NA
clone size: NA
CDR3 protein: CASSQRDLRGGVSEQYF
CDR3 DNA: TGTGCCAGCAGCCAACGGGATCTAAGAGGCGGGGTTTCCGAGCAGTACTTC

J gene: TRBJ2-2
V gene: TRBV6-4
D gene: NA
clone size: NA
CDR3 protein: CASSDSVTAGELFF
CDR3 DNA: TGTGCCAGCAGTGACTCGGTCACGGCCGGGGAGCTGTTTTTT

J gene: TRBJ1-3
V gene: TRBV6-5
D gene: TRBD1
clone size: few
CDR3 protein: CASSWGDSPPGNTIYF
CDR3 DNA: TGTGCCAGCAGTTGGGGGGACAGTCCCCCTGGAAACACCATATATTTT

J gene: TRBJ2-1
V gene: TRBV30
D gene: NA
clone size: once
CDR3 protein: CAWSGDEQFF
CDR3 DNA: TGTGCCTGGAGCGGGGATGAGCAGTTCTTC

J gene: TRBJ1-2
V gene: TRBV18
D gene: NA
clone size: few
CDR3 protein: CASSPAGRGGYTF
CDR3 DNA: TGTGCCAGCTCCCCTGCGGGGCGAGGTGGCTACACCTTC

J gene: TRBJ2-7
V gene: TRBV7-3
D gene: NA
clone size: NA
CDR3 protein: CASSLQRTVGSEQYF
CDR3 DNA: TGTGCCAGCAGCCTCCAGAGGACGGTCGGGAGCGAGCAGTACTTC

J gene: TRBJ2-5
V gene: TRBV5-1
D gene: TRBD2
clone size: few
CDR3 protein: CASSLVPSGAETQYF
CDR3 DNA: TGCGCCAGCAGCTTGGTACCTAGCGGGGCGGAGACCCAGTACTTC

J gene: TRBJ1-4
V gene: TRBV4-2
D gene: NA
clone size: NA
CDR3 protein: CASSQGEHGNEKLFF
CDR3 DNA: TGTGCCAGCAGCCAAGGAGAACACGGAAATGAAAAACTGTTTTTT